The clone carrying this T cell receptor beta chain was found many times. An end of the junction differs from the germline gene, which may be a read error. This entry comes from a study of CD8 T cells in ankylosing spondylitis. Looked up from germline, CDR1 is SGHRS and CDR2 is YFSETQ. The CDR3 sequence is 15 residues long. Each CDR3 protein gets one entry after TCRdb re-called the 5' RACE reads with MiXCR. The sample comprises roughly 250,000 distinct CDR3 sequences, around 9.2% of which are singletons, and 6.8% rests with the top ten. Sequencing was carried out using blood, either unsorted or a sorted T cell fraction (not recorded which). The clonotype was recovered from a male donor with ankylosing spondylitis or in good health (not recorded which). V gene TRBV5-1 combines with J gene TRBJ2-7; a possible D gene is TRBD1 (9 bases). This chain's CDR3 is CASSLAGQGSYEQYF. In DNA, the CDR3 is TGTGCCAGCAGCTTAGCGGGACAGGGTTCCTACGAGCAGTACTTC. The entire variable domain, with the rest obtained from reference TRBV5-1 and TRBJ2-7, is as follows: KAGVTQTPRYLIKTRGQQVTLSCSPISGHRSVSWYQQTPGQGLQFLFEYFSETQRNKGNFPGRFSGRQFSNSRSEMNVSTLELGDSALYLCASSLAGQGSYEQYFGPGTRLTVT.